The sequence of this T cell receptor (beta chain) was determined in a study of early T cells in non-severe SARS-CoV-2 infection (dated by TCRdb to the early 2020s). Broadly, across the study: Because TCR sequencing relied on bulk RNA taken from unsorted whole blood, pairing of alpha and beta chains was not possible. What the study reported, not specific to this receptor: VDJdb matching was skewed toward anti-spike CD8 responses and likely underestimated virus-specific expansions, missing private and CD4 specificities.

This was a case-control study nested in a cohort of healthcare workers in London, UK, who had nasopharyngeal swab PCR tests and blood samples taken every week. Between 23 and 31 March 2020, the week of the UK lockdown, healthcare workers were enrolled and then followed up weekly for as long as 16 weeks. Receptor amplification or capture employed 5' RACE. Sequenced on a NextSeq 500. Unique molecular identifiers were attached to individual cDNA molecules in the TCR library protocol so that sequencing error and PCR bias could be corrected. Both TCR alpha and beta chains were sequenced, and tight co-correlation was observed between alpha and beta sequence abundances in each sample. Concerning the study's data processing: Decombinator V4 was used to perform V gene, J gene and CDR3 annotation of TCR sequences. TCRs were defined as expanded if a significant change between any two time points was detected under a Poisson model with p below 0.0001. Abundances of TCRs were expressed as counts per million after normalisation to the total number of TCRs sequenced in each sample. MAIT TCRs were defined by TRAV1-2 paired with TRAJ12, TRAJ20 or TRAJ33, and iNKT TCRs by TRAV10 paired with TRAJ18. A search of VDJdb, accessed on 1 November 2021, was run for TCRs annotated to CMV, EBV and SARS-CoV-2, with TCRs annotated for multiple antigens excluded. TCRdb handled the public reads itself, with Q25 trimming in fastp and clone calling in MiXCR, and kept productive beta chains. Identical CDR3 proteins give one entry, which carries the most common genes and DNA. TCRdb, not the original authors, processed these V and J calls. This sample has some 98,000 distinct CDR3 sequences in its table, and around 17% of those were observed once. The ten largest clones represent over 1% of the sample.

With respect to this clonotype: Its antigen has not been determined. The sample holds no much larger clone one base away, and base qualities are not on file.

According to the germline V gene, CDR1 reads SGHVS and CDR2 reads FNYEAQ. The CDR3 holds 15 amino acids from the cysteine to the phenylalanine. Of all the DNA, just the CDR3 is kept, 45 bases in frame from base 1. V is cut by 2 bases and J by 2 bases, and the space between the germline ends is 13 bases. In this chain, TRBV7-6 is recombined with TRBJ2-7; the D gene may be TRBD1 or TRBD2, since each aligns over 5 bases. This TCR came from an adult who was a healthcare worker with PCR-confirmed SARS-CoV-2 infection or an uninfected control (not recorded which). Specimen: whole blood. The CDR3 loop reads CASSLQMGVPYEQYF. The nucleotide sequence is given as TGTGCCAGCAGCTTACAAATGGGGGTCCCCTACGAGCAGTACTTC.